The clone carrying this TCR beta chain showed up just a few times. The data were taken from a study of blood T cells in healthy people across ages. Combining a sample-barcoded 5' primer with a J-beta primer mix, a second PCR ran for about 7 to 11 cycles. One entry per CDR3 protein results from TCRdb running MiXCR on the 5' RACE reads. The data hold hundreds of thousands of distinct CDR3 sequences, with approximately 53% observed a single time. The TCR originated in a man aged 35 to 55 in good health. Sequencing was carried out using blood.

The CDR3 reads CASSYFGLTHEQYF. CDR3 nucleotides: TGTGCCAGCAGTTACTTCGGACTTACCCACGAGCAGTACTTC. The chain employs TRBV6-2 or TRBV6-3 and TRBJ2-7; a possible D gene is TRBD2 (5 bases). CDR3 length: 14 amino acids. In germline, CDR1 is MNHEY, CDR2 SVGEGT. The V end was cut by 1 base, the J end by 5 bases, with 12 bases between.